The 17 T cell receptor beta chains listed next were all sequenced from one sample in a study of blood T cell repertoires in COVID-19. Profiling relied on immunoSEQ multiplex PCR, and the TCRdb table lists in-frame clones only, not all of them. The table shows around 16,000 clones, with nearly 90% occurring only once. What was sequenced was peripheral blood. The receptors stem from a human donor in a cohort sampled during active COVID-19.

CDR3 region: CASSLTSYNEQFF. The CDR3 DNA reads TGTGCCAGCAGCTTGACTTCCTACAATGAGCAGTTCTTC. This chain joins TRBV7-3 and TRBJ2-1; D is undetermined. V was trimmed by 3 bases and J by 1 base, leaving 4 bases between them. The CDR3 has 13 residues. Germline V CDR1 and CDR2: SGHTA, FQGTGA.

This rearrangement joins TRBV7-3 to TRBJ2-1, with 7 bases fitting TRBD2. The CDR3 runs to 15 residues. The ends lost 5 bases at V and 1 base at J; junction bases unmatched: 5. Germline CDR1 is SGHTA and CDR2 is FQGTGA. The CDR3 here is CASSRVGGSYNEQFF. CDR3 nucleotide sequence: TGTGCCAGCAGCCGCGTGGGGGGGTCCTACAATGAGCAGTTCTTC. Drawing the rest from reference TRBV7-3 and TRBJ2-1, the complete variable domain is GAGVSQTPSNKVTEKGKYVELRCDPISGHTALYWYRQSLGQGPEFLIYFQGTGAADDSGLPNDRFFAVRPEGSVSTLKIQRTERGDSAVYLCASSRVGGSYNEQFFGPGTRLTVL.

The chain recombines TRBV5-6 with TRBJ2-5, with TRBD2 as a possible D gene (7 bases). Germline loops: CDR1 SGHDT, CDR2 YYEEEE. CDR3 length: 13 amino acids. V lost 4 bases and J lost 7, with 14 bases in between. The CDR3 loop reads CASSGEGGPTQYF. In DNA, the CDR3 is TGTGCCAGCAGCGGGGAGGGGGGGCCGACCCAGTACTTC.

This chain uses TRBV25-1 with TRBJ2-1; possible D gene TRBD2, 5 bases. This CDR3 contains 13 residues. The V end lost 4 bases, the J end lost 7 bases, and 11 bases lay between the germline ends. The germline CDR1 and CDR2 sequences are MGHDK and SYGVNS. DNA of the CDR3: TGTGCCAGCAGTGCGCCGAGGGAAAATGAGCAGTTCTTC. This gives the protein CASSAPRENEQFF.

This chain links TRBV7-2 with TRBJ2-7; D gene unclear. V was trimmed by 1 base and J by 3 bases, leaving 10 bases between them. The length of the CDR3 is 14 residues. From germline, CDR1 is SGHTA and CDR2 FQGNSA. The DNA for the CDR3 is TGTGCCAGCAGCTTAGGGTCAGTCAGCTACGAGCAGTACTTC. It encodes CASSLGSVSYEQYF.

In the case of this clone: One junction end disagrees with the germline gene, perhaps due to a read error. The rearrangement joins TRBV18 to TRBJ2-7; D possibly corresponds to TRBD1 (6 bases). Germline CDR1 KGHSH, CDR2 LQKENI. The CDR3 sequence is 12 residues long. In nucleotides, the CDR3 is TGTGCCAGCTCACCCCGAGAGGGGGTTAAGCACTTC. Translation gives CASSPREGVKHF.

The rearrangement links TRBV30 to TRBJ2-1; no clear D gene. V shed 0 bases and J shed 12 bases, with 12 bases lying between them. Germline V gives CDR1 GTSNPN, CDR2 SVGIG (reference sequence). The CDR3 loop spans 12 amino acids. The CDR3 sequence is CAWSVSNFGQFF. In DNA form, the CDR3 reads TGTGCCTGGAGTGTCTCGAATTTCGGGCAGTTCTTC. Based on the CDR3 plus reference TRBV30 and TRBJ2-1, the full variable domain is SQTIHQWPATLVQPVGSPLSLECTVEGTSNPNLYWYRQAAGRGLQLLFYSVGIGQISSEVPQNLSASRPQDRQFILSSKKLLLSDSGFYLCAWSVSNFGQFFGPGTRLTVL.

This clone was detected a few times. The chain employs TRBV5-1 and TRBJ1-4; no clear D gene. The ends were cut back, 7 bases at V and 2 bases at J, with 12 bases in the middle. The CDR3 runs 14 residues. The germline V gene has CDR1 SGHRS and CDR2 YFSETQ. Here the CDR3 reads CASSTGSTNEKLFF. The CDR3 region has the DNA TGCGCCAGCTCCACGGGGTCGACTAATGAAAAACTGTTTTTT.

The CDR3 nucleotides read TGTGCCAGCAGCTCGACGACAGGGGAAACTGAAGCTTTCTTT. Its protein product is CASSSTTGETEAFF. This rearrangement joins TRBV13 to TRBJ1-1, with 8 bases lining up with TRBD1. The CDR3 is 14 amino acids. CDR1 is PRHDT and CDR2 is FYEKMQ in the germline V gene (reference sequence). Trimming at V came to 4 bases and at J to 5 bases, leaving 6 bases not matched to a gene.

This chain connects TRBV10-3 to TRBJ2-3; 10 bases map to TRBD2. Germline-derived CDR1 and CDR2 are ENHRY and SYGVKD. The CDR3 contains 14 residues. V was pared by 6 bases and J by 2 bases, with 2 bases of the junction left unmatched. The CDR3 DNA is TGTGCCATCAGAGCGGGGGGGAACACAGATACGCAGTATTTT. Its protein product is CAIRAGGNTDTQYF.

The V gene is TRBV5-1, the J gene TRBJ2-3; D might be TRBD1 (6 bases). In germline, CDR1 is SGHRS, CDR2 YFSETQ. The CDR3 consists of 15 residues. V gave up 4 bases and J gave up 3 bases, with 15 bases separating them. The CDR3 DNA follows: TGCGCCAGCAGCCCCGCCGAGGGGGTAACAGATACGCAGTATTTT. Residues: CASSPAEGVTDTQYF.

The CDR3 sequence is CASSSPDRGVDTQYF. DNA for the CDR3: TGCGCCAGCAGCTCGCCAGACAGGGGAGTTGATACGCAGTATTTT. This sequence joins TRBV5-1 and TRBJ2-3, with TRBD1 identical over 8 bases. The germline V gene has CDR1 SGHRS and CDR2 YFSETQ. The ends lost 3 bases at V and 6 bases at J; junction bases unmatched: 9. The length of the CDR3 is 15 residues.

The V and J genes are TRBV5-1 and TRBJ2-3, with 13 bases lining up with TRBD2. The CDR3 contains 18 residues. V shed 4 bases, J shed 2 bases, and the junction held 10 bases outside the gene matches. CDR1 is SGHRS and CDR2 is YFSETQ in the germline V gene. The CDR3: CASSPALTSGGDTDTQYF. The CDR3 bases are TGCGCCAGCAGCCCTGCCCTTACTAGCGGGGGGGACACAGATACGCAGTATTTT.

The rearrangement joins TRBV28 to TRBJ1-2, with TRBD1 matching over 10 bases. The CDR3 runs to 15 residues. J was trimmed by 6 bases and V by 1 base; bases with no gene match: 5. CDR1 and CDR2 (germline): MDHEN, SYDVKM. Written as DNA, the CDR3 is TGTGCCAGCAGTTTATCCCTGGGGACAGGGGATGGCTACACCTTC. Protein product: CASSLSLGTGDGYTF.

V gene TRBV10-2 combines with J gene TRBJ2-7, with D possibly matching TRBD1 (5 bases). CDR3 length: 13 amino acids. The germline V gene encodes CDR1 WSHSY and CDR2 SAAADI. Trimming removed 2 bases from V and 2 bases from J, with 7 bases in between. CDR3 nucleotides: TGCGCCAGCAGTGAGCAGGGTACCTACGAGCAGTACTTC. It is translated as CASSEQGTYEQYF.

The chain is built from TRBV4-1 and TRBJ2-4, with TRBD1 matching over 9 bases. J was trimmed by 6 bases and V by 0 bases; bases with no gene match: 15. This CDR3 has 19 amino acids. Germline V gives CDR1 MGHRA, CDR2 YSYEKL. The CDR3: CASSQEKTGGGGRGNIQYF. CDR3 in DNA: TGCGCCAGCAGCCAAGAAAAAACAGGGGGCGGGGGTAGGGGAAACATTCAGTACTTC.

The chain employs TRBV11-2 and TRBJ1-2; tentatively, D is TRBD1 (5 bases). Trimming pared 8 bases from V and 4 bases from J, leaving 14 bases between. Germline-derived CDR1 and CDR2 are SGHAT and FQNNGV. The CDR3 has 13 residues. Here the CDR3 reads CASLDSGPYGYTF. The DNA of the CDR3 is TGTGCCAGCCTAGACAGCGGGCCCTATGGCTACACCTTC.